These 32 T cell receptor beta chains originate from one sample sequenced in a study of radiation and T cells in renal cell carcinoma. Time point given: blood 4 weeks post-SBRT, at nephrectomy. The treatment here: 15 Gy SBRT to primary tumor, nephrectomy 4 weeks later. Profiling relied on immunoSEQ multiplex PCR, and the TCRdb table lists in-frame clones only, not all of them. Among 40,000 to 50,000 clones listed, roughly four fifths were seen once. Sequencing used blood, obtained from a patient whose treatment included radiotherapy and nephrectomy. The receptors here all came from a woman in her sixties or seventies with renal cell carcinoma.

The chain is built from TRBV19 and TRBJ1-1; D not resolved. CDR1 LNHDA and CDR2 SQIVND come from the germline V gene (reference sequence). The CDR3 sequence is 14 residues long. Trimming left V 1 base short and J 7 bases short, with 13 bases between. The CDR3 loop reads CASSIGFSRVEAFF. Here the CDR3 DNA reads TGTGCCAGTAGTATAGGTTTTTCCCGGGTTGAAGCTTTCTTT.

The V gene is TRBV5-6, the J gene TRBJ1-1; D gene unclear. The CDR3 runs 12 residues. CDR1 and CDR2 from the germline V gene are SGHDT and YYEEEE. Trimming stripped 2 bases from V and 1 base from J, with 3 bases between. The CDR3 spells CASSFGNTEAFF. The CDR3 DNA follows: TGTGCCAGCAGCTTTGGGAACACTGAAGCTTTCTTT.

V usage is TRBV4-1 and J usage is TRBJ1-1, with a weak D call TRBD1 (5 bases). The CDR3 is 17 residues long. Germline CDR1 MGHRA, CDR2 YSYEKL. Between the trimmed V and J ends, which lost 2 bases and 2 bases, there was a span of 18 bases. In nucleotides, the CDR3 is TGCGCCAGCAGCCAAAGGACAATTACTAGAGAAAACACTGAAGCTTTCTTT. Its protein is CASSQRTITRENTEAFF.

CDR3 in amino acids: CASSLGGAGQPQHF. The CDR3 nucleotides read TGTGCCAGCAGTTTAGGGGGGGCAGGACAGCCCCAGCATTTT. V usage is TRBV27 and J usage is TRBJ1-5; D possibly corresponds to TRBD1 (6 bases). Germline V gene data show CDR1 as MNHEY and CDR2 as SMNVEV (reference sequence). The CDR3 extends over 14 amino acids. V gave up 2 bases and J gave up 7 bases, with 12 bases separating them.

The CDR3 is CASSAGTDFYGYTF. The DNA of the CDR3 is TGTGCCAGCAGCGCTGGGACGGACTTCTATGGCTACACCTTC. The gene calls are TRBV9 and TRBJ1-2, with a possible D match to TRBD1 (5 bases). This CDR3 is 14 amino acids long. Germline V gene lookup returns CDR1 SGDLS and CDR2 YYNGEE. V lost 3 bases and J 4 bases, leaving 13 bases between the germline ends.

This clone was counted only a few times. The chain links TRBV5-6 to TRBJ1-2, with a tentative D call TRBD1 (5 bases). Germline values: CDR1 SGHDT, CDR2 YYEEEE. The CDR3 is 12 residues long. The V gene lost 4 bases and the J gene lost 3 bases, with 7 bases spanning the gap. The CDR3 DNA reads TGTGCCAGCAGCGGGACTGACTATGGCTACACCTTC. Residues: CASSGTDYGYTF.

The V call is TRBV4-1, the J call TRBJ1-1; D call uncertain. Deletions cut 0 bases from V and 3 bases from J, with 8 bases between. Germline assignment: CDR1 MGHRA and CDR2 YSYEKL. This CDR3 has 14 amino acids. The CDR3 DNA reads TGCGCCAGCAGCCAAGAGTCAAAGGACACTGAAGCTTTCTTT. It codes for CASSQESKDTEAFF.

This clone was observed a few times. This sequence joins TRBV2 and TRBJ1-1; D might be TRBD1 (6 bases). Germline V lookup: CDR1 SNHLY, CDR2 FYNNEI. The V end lost 2 bases, the J end lost 3 bases, and 13 bases lay between the germline ends. The CDR3 is made up of 15 amino acids. In DNA form, the CDR3 reads TGTGCCAGCAGTGAAACCCCCGCAGGGGACACTGAAGCTTTCTTT. Its translation is CASSETPAGDTEAFF. Full variable domain (rest looked up from reference TRBV2 and TRBJ1-1): EPEVTQTPSHQVTQMGQEVILRCVPISNHLYFYWYRQILGQKVEFLVSFYNNEISEKSEIFDDQFSVERPDGSNFTLKIRSTKLEDSAMYFCASSETPAGDTEAFFGQGTRLTVV.

V gene TRBV5-1 combines with J gene TRBJ2-3, with D possibly called TRBD1 or TRBD2 (6 bases each). Germline-derived CDR1 and CDR2 are SGHRS and YFSETQ. The CDR3 length is 16 residues. The ends were cut back, 4 bases at V and 1 base at J, with 16 bases in the middle. The CDR3 spells CASSGGTNRGTDTQYF. The CDR3 DNA is TGCGCCAGCAGCGGCGGGACAAACCGAGGCACAGATACGCAGTATTTT.

This chain connects TRBV7-2 to TRBJ1-2; D perhaps matches TRBD1 (6 bases). Germline V gene data show CDR1 as SGHTA and CDR2 as FQGNSA. The CDR3 sequence is 15 residues long. The V gene lost 5 bases and the J gene lost 0 bases, with 13 bases spanning the gap. CDR3 residues: CASSPRTAANYGYTF. In DNA form, the CDR3 reads TGTGCCAGCAGCCCCCGGACAGCAGCTAACTATGGCTACACCTTC.

This clone has just one count. The gene calls are TRBV11-2 and TRBJ2-5; D tentatively reads TRBD1 or TRBD2 (6 bases each). V was trimmed by 5 bases and J by 4 bases, leaving 14 bases between them. The CDR3 sequence is 14 residues long. Germline CDR1 is SGHAT and CDR2 is FQNNGV. The CDR3 sequence is CASSPRGGRETQYF. The DNA for the CDR3 is TGTGCCAGCAGCCCCCGAGGGGGGCGAGAGACCCAGTACTTC.

The chain links TRBV28 to TRBJ2-7; TRBD1 is a possible D gene (6 bases). Trimming took off 7 bases at V and 2 bases at J, with 12 bases between the two ends. This CDR3 comprises 13 residues. Germline loops: CDR1 MDHEN, CDR2 SYDVKM. The CDR3 sequence is CASTLQGAYEQYF. Written as DNA, the CDR3 is TGTGCCAGCACTCTACAGGGTGCCTACGAGCAGTACTTC.

V usage is TRBV5-6 and J usage is TRBJ1-2; no clear D. Deletions cut 7 bases from V and 4 bases from J, with 11 bases between. Germline V lookup: CDR1 SGHDT, CDR2 YYEEEE. The length of the CDR3 is 12 residues. The CDR3 sequence: CASSAGSYGYTF. CDR3 coding DNA: TGTGCCAGCTCGGCGGGCTCCTATGGCTACACCTTC.

The chain combines TRBV27 with TRBJ2-1; tentative D call: TRBD1 (6 bases). The CDR3 is made up of 15 amino acids. From germline, CDR1 is MNHEY and CDR2 SMNVEV (reference sequence). Trimming removed 4 bases from V and 8 bases from J, with 18 bases in between. In nucleotides, the CDR3 is TGTGCCAGCAGTTCTGACTTCGACAGGCTCGATGAGCAGTTCTTC. Encoded protein: CASSSDFDRLDEQFF.

The chain couples TRBV6-5 to TRBJ1-2, with TRBD1 identical over 7 bases. From germline, CDR1 is MNHEY and CDR2 SVGAGI. CDR3 length: 15 residues. V lost 2 bases, J lost 4 bases, and 7 bases stayed unmatched. The CDR3 here is CASSYGARGAYGYTF. CDR3 bases: TGTGCCAGCAGTTACGGGGCCAGGGGGGCCTATGGCTACACCTTC.

V gene TRBV7-9 combines with J gene TRBJ1-1; D unclear. Trimming shortened V by 2 bases and J by 8 bases, and 9 bases separated the two germline ends. The V gene's germline CDR1 is SEHNR and CDR2 FQNEAQ (reference sequence). The CDR3 length is 12 residues. The CDR3 loop reads CASSLRLGEAFF. CDR3 bases: TGTGCCAGCAGCTTAAGGCTGGGGGAAGCTTTCTTT.

This chain joins TRBV16 and TRBJ1-2; D not certain. CDR3 length equals 13 residues. Germline CDR1 and CDR2: KGHSY and FQNENV. V lost 2 bases and J 4 bases, leaving 8 bases between the germline ends. In DNA form, the CDR3 reads TGTGCCAGCAGCCAACCGGGCGGCTATGGCTACACCTTC. This gives the protein CASSQPGGYGYTF.

The rearrangement links TRBV28 to TRBJ1-5; 7 positions agree with TRBD1. The trim removed 7 bases at V and 4 bases at J, leaving 7 bases unmatched. The CDR3 is made up of 14 amino acids. The V gene's germline CDR1 is MDHEN and CDR2 SYDVKM. The CDR3 loop is CASTQGGWNQPQHF. The CDR3 DNA follows: TGTGCCAGCACCCAGGGGGGGTGGAATCAGCCCCAGCATTTT.

V usage is TRBV19 and J usage is TRBJ1-1; maybe TRBD1 (5 bases). Germline CDR1 and CDR2: LNHDA and SQIVND (reference sequence). The CDR3 totals 12 residues. V gave up 6 bases and J gave up 6 bases, with 11 bases separating them. For the CDR3, the DNA is TGTGCCAGTAGCCCAGGGATTGCTGAAGCTTTCTTT. Translation: CASSPGIAEAFF.

This clone was observed a handful of times. V gene TRBV5-1 combines with J gene TRBJ2-7, with TRBD1 matching over 7 bases. The V and J ends lost 4 bases and 7 bases, in that order; junction bases with no gene match: 5. Germline-derived CDR1 and CDR2 are SGHRS and YFSETQ. The CDR3 extends over 12 amino acids. CDR3 DNA sequence: TGCGCCAGCAGCCGACAGGGCGGGGAGCAGTACTTC. It specifies CASSRQGGEQYF.

The chain's CDR3 is CASRWDVHTNEQFF. CDR3 nucleotide sequence: TGCGCCAGCAGGTGGGACGTCCATACCAATGAGCAGTTCTTC. The chain has TRBV5-1 and TRBJ2-1; possibly TRBD1 or TRBD2 for D (5 bases each). The V end lost 5 bases, the J end lost 6 bases, and 15 bases lay between the germline ends. The CDR3 totals 14 residues. The germline V gene has CDR1 SGHRS and CDR2 YFSETQ. The full variable domain, completed using reference TRBV5-1 and TRBJ2-1, is KAGVTQTPRYLIKTRGQQVTLSCSPISGHRSVSWYQQTPGQGLQFLFEYFSETQRNKGNFPGRFSGRQFSNSRSEMNVSTLELGDSALYLCASRWDVHTNEQFFGPGTRLTVL.

This rearrangement joins TRBV7-9 to TRBJ2-3; tentatively, D is TRBD2 (6 bases). CDR1 and CDR2 (germline): SEHNR, FQNEAQ (reference sequence). Trimming pared 10 bases from V and 2 bases from J, leaving 13 bases between. The CDR3 is made up of 13 amino acids. CDR3 sequence reads: CATHREPTDTQYF. The CDR3 DNA is TGTGCCACACATCGGGAGCCCACAGATACGCAGTATTTT.

This clone has only a few counts. The gene calls are TRBV30 and TRBJ2-7; TRBD1 matches 7 bases. The CDR3 spans 12 residues. V shed 5 bases, J shed 2 bases, and the junction held 3 bases outside the gene matches. CDR1 and CDR2 from the germline V gene are GTSNPN and SVGIG (reference sequence). CDR3 in DNA: TGTGCCTGGGGACAGGTTACCTACGAGCAGTACTTC. This codes for CAWGQVTYEQYF.

V usage is TRBV29-1 and J usage is TRBJ2-1, with TRBD2 identical over 15 bases. This CDR3 region has 16 residues. Per germline, CDR1 SQVTM and CDR2 ANQGSEA. Trimming took 6 bases from V and 1 from J; bases not matched to a gene: 4. The CDR3 DNA follows: TGCAGCGTCGACGGGACTAGCGGGAGGTCCTACAATGAGCAGTTCTTC. It encodes CSVDGTSGRSYNEQFF.

This clone was counted a single time. The J gene is TRBJ2-7, the V gene TRBV18; no firm D call. CDR3 size: 12 residues. The V gene's germline CDR1 is KGHSH and CDR2 LQKENI. V was clipped by 4 bases and J by 5 bases, with 9 bases between them. Here the CDR3 DNA reads TGTGCCAGCTCACAGGAAGGGAACGAGCAGTACTTC. Translation gives CASSQEGNEQYF.

In the case of this clone: The sample contains more than one DNA sequence encoding this CDR3. CDR3 region: CSVEGDRGDTEAFF. CDR3 bases: TGCAGCGTTGAGGGGGACAGGGGGGACACTGAAGCTTTCTTT. This sequence joins TRBV29-1 and TRBJ1-1; 11 bases align to TRBD1. Trimming cost V 3 bases and J 3 bases; bases outside gene matches: 3. CDR1 is SQVTM, CDR2 ANQGSEA, per germline. This CDR3 is built from 14 residues.

This chain joins TRBV10-3 and TRBJ2-7, with 11 bases fitting TRBD2. CDR3 length: 13 amino acids. CDR1 ENHRY and CDR2 SYGVKD come from the germline V gene. V shed 7 bases and J 6 bases; nucleotides not matched to a gene: 5. CDR3 DNA: TGTGCCATCAAAACTAGCGGGAGTGTCGAGCAGTACTTC. Translated, it gives CAIKTSGSVEQYF.

V gene TRBV2 combines with J gene TRBJ1-5, with a tentative D call TRBD1 (6 bases). Deletions cut 4 bases from V and 2 bases from J, with 9 bases between. Germline V gene lookup returns CDR1 SNHLY and CDR2 FYNNEI. The CDR3 runs 14 residues. As DNA, the CDR3 is TGTGCCAGCAGTGTGGGGACACGCAATCAGCCCCAGCATTTT. This encodes CASSVGTRNQPQHF.

The sample holds many counts of this clone. The rearrangement joins TRBV10-3 to TRBJ1-3; TRBD1 matches at 8 bases. This CDR3 has 15 residues. CDR1 ENHRY and CDR2 SYGVKD come from the germline V gene. Trimming removed 10 bases from V and 4 bases from J; junction bases left unmatched: 12. The CDR3 sequence: CASNRGDETGNTIYF. The CDR3 bases are TGTGCCAGCAACAGGGGGGACGAAACCGGAAACACCATATATTTT.

The chain combines TRBV7-3 with TRBJ2-1; tentative D call: TRBD2 (5 bases). This CDR3 is 16 amino acids long. The V and J ends lost 4 bases and 1 base respectively, with 14 bases between them. Germline values: CDR1 SGHTA, CDR2 FQGTGA. CDR3 DNA sequence: TGTGCCAGCAGCTCGCGGGTGACTGGGTCCTACAATGAGCAGTTCTTC. Amino acid sequence: CASSSRVTGSYNEQFF.

The rearrangement joins TRBV4-1 to TRBJ2-3; D ambiguous. This CDR3 has 14 amino acids. Germline assignment: CDR1 MGHRA and CDR2 YSYEKL. Trimming shortened V by 1 base and J by 1 base, and 6 bases separated the two germline ends. The CDR3: CASSQVPGTDTQYF. CDR3 sequence (DNA): TGCGCCAGCAGCCAAGTCCCTGGCACAGATACGCAGTATTTT.

The rearrangement links TRBV7-9 to TRBJ1-1; D not certain. Deletions cut 1 base from V and 3 bases from J, with 0 bases between. This CDR3 comprises 11 residues. Per germline, CDR1 SEHNR and CDR2 FQNEAQ (reference sequence). CDR3 amino acids: CASSLDTEAFF. Written as DNA, the CDR3 is TGTGCCAGCAGCTTAGACACTGAAGCTTTCTTT.